This note documents a single T cell receptor beta chain sequence. Participants' own reports of clinical history determined their cohort assignment. Before they entered the study, exposed participants had met a COVID-19 case within 2 weeks. The data were obtained in a study of blood T cell repertoires in COVID-19. Authors' processing steps: Estimates of nucleated cell counts were drawn from the amplification of reference gene primers. Here immunoSEQ multiplex PCR was the method, and the copy in TCRdb shows in-frame clones only, minus some. V and J calls and clone size are as listed in that table; D and trimming were resolved from the DNA. The sample shows roughly 380,000 clones, 85% to 90% of them seen only once. V lost 6 bases and J lost 7, with 12 bases in between. The CDR3 spans 12 residues. The germline V gene has CDR1 LGHDT and CDR2 YNNKEL (reference sequence).

The genes are TRBV3-1 (or the pseudogene TRBV3-2) and TRBJ1-1; TRBD1 is a possible D gene (5 bases). The sequence derives from a woman aged 25 to 45 who had been exposed to COVID-19. Sequencing was done on a sample of PBMCs or T cells enriched from blood (not recorded which). The CDR3 DNA reads as TGTGCCAGCAGACCCCCCGGGGGTGAAGCTTTCTTT. Residues: CASRPPGGEAFF.